This T cell receptor (beta chain) was captured by sequencing in a study of human T cells and chemical hapten exposure. Whole-study results and caveats: Patch test score rose with PT1 expanded TCRs, significant at 8, 16, 32, not 4. Relative to control repertoires, expanded TCRs gave rise to significantly more large CDR3 similarity clusters.

Time point defined: patch test 3, about 24 weeks after DPC sensitization. Treatment: therapeutic diphenylcyclopropenone sensitization with weekly scalp DPC. Concerning this clonotype itself: No antigen is known for it.

A single record per CDR3 protein comes from TCRdb applying MiXCR to the RACE reads. The sample carries 150,000 to 200,000 distinct CDR3 sequences, 24% recorded once. The input for sequencing was whole blood, taken in connection with sensitization to the hapten diphenylcyclopropenone (DPC). The TCR originated in a middle-aged woman with alopecia areata. Some clones in this sample may be carry-over from other donors' samples.

The CDR3 here is CSARDLHGFTEAFF. The DNA of the CDR3 is TGCAGTGCTAGAGATCTCCACGGTTTCACTGAAGCTTTCTTT. The chain couples TRBV20-1 to TRBJ1-1; D is unclear. With 0 bases removed from V and 4 bases from J, the gap between germline ends came to 12 bases. CDR3 length equals 14 residues. CDR1 is DFQATT, CDR2 SNEGSKA, per germline (reference sequence).